The present entry profiles one TCR beta chain with its context. These data belong to a study of blood T cell repertoires in COVID-19. The CDR3 covers 16 residues. Trimming cost V 3 bases and J 0 bases, with 13 bases left between them. Germline-derived CDR1 and CDR2 are MDHEN and SYDVKM. Clones were sequenced by immunoSEQ multiplex PCR, and TCRdb holds only the in-frame ones, with some missing. The sample has a few hundred thousand clones, 85% seen once. The chain combines TRBV28 with TRBJ2-3; possibly TRBD2 for D (5 bases). The source is a woman under 30 with acute or convalescent COVID-19. The material sequenced was peripheral blood. CDR3 protein: CASSFEGFSSTDTQYF. Here the CDR3 DNA reads TGTGCCAGCAGTTTCGAGGGCTTTAGTAGCACAGATACGCAGTATTTT.